This T cell receptor (beta chain) derives from a study of blood T cell repertoires in COVID-19. Study overall: Collection of acute and convalescent COVID-19 samples took place in the United States, Italy and Spain. PBMCs, B-cell-depleted T cells, or T cells were the source of the cDNA or gDNA that made up the material.

The CDR3 is made up of 16 amino acids. Germline values: CDR1 SGHRS, CDR2 YFSETQ. Trimming took 1 base from V and 4 from J; bases not matched to a gene: 7. Libraries were prepared by immunoSEQ multiplex PCR; TCRdb keeps only in-frame clonotypes and omits some of them. The sample consists of around 95,000 clones, about 83% of them appearing once. This clonotype originated in a human donor in a cohort sampled during active COVID-19. This chain connects TRBV5-1 to TRBJ2-2, with 7 nucleotides matching TRBD1. Sequenced sample: peripheral blood. This chain's CDR3 is CASSLRIQGRTGELFF. The DNA of the CDR3 is TGCGCCAGCAGCTTGAGGATACAGGGGCGCACCGGGGAGCTGTTTTTT. The whole variable domain, filled in from reference TRBV5-1 and TRBJ2-2, reads KAGVTQTPRYLIKTRGQQVTLSCSPISGHRSVSWYQQTPGQGLQFLFEYFSETQRNKGNFPGRFSGRQFSNSRSEMNVSTLELGDSALYLCASSLRIQGRTGELFFGEGSRLTVL.